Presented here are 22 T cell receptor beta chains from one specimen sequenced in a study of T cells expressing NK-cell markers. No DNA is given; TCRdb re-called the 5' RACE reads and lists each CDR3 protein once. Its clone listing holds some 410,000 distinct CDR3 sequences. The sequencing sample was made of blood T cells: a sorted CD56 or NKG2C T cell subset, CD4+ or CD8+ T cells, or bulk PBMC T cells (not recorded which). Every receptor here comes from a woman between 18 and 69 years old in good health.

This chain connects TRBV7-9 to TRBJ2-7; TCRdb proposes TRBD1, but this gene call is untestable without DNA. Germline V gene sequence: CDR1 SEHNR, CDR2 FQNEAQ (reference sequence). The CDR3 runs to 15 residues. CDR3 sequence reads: CASSLDETGGYEQYF.

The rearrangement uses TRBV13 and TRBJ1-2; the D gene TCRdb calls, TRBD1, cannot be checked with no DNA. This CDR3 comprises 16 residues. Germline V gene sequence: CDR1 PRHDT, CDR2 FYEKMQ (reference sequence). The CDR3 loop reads CASSLDSRSGSYGYTF. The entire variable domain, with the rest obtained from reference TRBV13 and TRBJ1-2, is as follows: AAGVIQSPRHLIKEKRETATLKCYPIPRHDTVYWYQQGPGQDPQFLISFYEKMQSDKGSIPDRFSAQQFSDYHSELNMSSLELGDSALYFCASSLDSRSGSYGYTFGSGTRLTVV.

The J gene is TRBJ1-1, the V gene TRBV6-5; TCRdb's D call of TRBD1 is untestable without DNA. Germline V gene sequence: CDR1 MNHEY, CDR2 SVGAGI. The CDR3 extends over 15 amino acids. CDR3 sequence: CASGYRGLRNTEAFF.

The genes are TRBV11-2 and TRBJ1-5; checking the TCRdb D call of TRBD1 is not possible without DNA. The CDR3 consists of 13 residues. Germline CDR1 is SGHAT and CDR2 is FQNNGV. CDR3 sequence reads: CASSHGPGQPQHF.

CDR3 loop: CSVDTGSYGYTF. The V and J genes are TRBV29-1 and TRBJ1-2; TCRdb reports TRBD1, a call that lacks DNA to check it against. The CDR3 length is 12 residues. Germline V gene sequence: CDR1 SQVTM, CDR2 ANQGSEA.

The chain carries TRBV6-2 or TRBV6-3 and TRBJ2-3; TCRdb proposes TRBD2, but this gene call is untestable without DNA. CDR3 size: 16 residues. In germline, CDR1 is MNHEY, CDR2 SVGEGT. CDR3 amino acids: CASSYLLAGGTDTQYF.

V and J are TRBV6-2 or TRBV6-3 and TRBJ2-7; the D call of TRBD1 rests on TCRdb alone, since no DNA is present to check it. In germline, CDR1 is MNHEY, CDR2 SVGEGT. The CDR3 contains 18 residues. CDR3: CASSYTSRPGQGEYEQYF.

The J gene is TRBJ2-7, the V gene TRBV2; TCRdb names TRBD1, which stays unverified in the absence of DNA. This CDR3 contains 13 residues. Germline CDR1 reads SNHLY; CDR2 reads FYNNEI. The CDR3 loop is CACSAGPFYEQYF.

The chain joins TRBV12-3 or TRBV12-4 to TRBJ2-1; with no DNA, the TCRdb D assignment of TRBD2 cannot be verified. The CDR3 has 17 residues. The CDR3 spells CASSFGTSGGAFHEQFF.

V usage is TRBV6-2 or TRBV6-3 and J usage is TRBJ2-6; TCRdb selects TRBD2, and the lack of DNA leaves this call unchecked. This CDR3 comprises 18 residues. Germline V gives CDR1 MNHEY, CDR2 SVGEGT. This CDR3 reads CASSYGGRHKTGANVLTF.

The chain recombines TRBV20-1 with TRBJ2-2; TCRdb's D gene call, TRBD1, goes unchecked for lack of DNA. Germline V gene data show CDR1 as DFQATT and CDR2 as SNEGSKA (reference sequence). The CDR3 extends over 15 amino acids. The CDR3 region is CSATWDRGLTGELFF.

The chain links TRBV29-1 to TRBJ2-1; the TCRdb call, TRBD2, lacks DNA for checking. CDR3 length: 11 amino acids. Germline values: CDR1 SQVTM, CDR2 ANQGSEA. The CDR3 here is CSASSGNEQFF.

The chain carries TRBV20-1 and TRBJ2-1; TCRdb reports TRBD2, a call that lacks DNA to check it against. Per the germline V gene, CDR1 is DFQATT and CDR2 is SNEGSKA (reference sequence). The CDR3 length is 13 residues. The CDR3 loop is CSAPIGSKREQFF.

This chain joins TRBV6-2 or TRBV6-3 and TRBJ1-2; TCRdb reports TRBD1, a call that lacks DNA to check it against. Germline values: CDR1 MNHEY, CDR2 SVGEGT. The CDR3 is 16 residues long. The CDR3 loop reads CASSWTDRGIRYGYTF.

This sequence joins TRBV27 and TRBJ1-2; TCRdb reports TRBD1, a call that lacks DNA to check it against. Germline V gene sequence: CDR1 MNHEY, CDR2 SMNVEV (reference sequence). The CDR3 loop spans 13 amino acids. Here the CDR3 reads CASSLEGYYGYTF.

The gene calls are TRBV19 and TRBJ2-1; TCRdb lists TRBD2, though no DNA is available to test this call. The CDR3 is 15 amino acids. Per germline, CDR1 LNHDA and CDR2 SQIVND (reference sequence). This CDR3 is CASSIMAGGPKEQFF.

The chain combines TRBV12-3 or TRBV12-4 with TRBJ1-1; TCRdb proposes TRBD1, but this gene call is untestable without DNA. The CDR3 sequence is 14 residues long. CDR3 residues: CASSLAGGVTEAFF.

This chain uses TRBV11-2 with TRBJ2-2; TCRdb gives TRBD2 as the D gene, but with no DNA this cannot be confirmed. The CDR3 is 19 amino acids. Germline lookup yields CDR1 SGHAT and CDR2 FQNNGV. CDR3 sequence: CASSTVGLAGGWSTGELFF.

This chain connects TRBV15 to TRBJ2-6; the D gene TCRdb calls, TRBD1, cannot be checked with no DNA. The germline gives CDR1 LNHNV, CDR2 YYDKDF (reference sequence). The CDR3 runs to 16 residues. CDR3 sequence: CATSPRGSSGANVLTF.

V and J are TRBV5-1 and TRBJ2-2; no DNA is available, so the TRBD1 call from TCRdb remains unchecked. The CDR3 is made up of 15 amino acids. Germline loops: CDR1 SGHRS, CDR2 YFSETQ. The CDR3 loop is CASSASGTGDGELFF.

CDR3: CATAAAAATNEKLFF. The V call is TRBV12-3 or TRBV12-4, the J call TRBJ1-4. The CDR3 extends over 15 amino acids.

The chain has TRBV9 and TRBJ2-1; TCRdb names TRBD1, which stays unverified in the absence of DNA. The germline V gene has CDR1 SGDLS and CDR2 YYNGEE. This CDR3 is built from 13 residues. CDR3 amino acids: CASSPQDWDEQFF.